These T cell receptor beta chains were read from a single sample in a study of cytomegalovirus exposure and HLA in healthy donors. Clones were read by immunoSEQ multiplex PCR, and TCRdb kept only the in-frame ones, dropping some. The sample includes roughly 70,000 clones, around 69% seen only once; the top ten take over 10%. The sample taken for sequencing was PBMCs. The receptors shown here come from a human donor in good health. CDR3s include the opening cysteine and the closing phenylalanine or tryptophan. The D gene is left open where the match is weak. Part of the rows lack a size; the others show once, few, many or a class for expanded clones.

j_gene: TRBJ2-3
d_gene: NA
v_gene: TRBV10-1
abundance: NA
CDR3aa: CASSESRGYEEDTQYF
CDR3nt: TGCGCCAGCAGTGAGTCCCGGGGTTACGAGGAAGATACGCAGTATTTT

j_gene: TRBJ2-7
d_gene: TRBD1
v_gene: TRBV4-1
abundance: NA
CDR3aa: CASSHQDRVGYEQYF
CDR3nt: TGCGCCAGCAGCCACCAAGACAGGGTAGGGTACGAGCAGTACTTC

j_gene: TRBJ1-2
d_gene: NA
v_gene: TRBV7-9
abundance: NA
CDR3aa: CAGETGNYGYTF
CDR3nt: TGTGCTGGGGAAACAGGGAACTATGGCTACACCTTC

j_gene: TRBJ2-3
d_gene: NA
v_gene: TRBV30
abundance: NA
CDR3aa: CAWSVQEVTDTQYF
CDR3nt: TGTGCCTGGAGTGTTCAGGAGGTAACAGATACGCAGTATTTT

j_gene: TRBJ2-7
d_gene: NA
v_gene: TRBV9
abundance: NA
CDR3aa: CASSVEGSMPYEQYF
CDR3nt: TGTGCCAGCAGCGTAGAGGGGTCTATGCCCTACGAGCAGTACTTC

j_gene: TRBJ2-1
d_gene: NA
v_gene: TRBV6-5
abundance: few
CDR3aa: CASSYSSSSYNEQFF
CDR3nt: TGTGCCAGCAGTTACTCGAGTAGTTCCTACAATGAGCAGTTCTTC

j_gene: TRBJ2-7
d_gene: TRBD2
v_gene: TRBV5-1
abundance: few
CDR3aa: CASSLGREGDEQYF
CDR3nt: TGCGCCAGCAGCTTGGGGAGGGAGGGCGACGAGCAGTACTTC

j_gene: TRBJ2-7
d_gene: TRBD2
v_gene: TRBV13
abundance: NA
CDR3aa: CASSLMSGSSYEQYF
CDR3nt: TGTGCCAGCAGCTTAATGAGCGGGAGCTCCTACGAGCAGTACTTC

j_gene: TRBJ1-4
d_gene: TRBD1
v_gene: TRBV7-9
abundance: NA
CDR3aa: CASSSLVQGVFEGGKLFF
CDR3nt: TGTGCCAGCAGCTCCCTGGTACAGGGGGTATTCGAGGGCGGAAAACTGTTTTTT

j_gene: TRBJ1-4
d_gene: NA
v_gene: TRBV19
abundance: NA
CDR3aa: CASSRLYGEKLFF
CDR3nt: TGTGCCAGTAGTAGATTATACGGGGAAAAACTGTTTTTT

j_gene: TRBJ2-1
d_gene: NA
v_gene: TRBV20-1
abundance: few
CDR3aa: CSRVWYNEQFF
CDR3nt: TGCAGCCGGGTATGGTACAATGAGCAGTTCTTC

j_gene: TRBJ1-1
d_gene: NA
v_gene: TRBV28
abundance: NA
CDR3aa: CASSWLAEENTEAFF
CDR3nt: TGTGCCAGCAGTTGGCTAGCGGAGGAGAACACTGAAGCTTTCTTT

j_gene: TRBJ2-5
d_gene: NA
v_gene: TRBV9
abundance: NA
CDR3aa: CASSVREQETQYF
CDR3nt: TGTGCCAGCAGCGTACGGGAACAAGAGACCCAGTACTTC

j_gene: TRBJ1-1
d_gene: NA
v_gene: TRBV19
abundance: few
CDR3aa: CASSFPSGGTEAFF
CDR3nt: TGTGCCAGTAGTTTCCCAAGCGGGGGTACTGAAGCTTTCTTT

j_gene: TRBJ1-4
d_gene: NA
v_gene: TRBV9
abundance: NA
CDR3aa: CASSVSHSGNEKLFF
CDR3nt: TGTGCCAGCAGCGTAAGCCACTCCGGGAATGAAAAACTGTTTTTT

j_gene: TRBJ2-5
d_gene: TRBD1
v_gene: TRBV5-5
abundance: NA
CDR3aa: CASSSDREETQYF
CDR3nt: TGTGCCAGCAGCTCGGACAGGGAAGAGACCCAGTACTTC

j_gene: TRBJ1-2
d_gene: NA
v_gene: TRBV30
abundance: NA
CDR3aa: CAWSVKGTSEGGYTF
CDR3nt: TGTGCCTGGAGTGTAAAGGGGACATCAGAAGGGGGCTACACCTTC

j_gene: TRBJ2-2
d_gene: TRBD1
v_gene: TRBV14
abundance: NA
CDR3aa: CASSQGSQGARTGELFF
CDR3nt: TGTGCCAGCAGCCAAGGCTCGCAGGGGGCGCGAACCGGGGAGCTGTTTTTT

j_gene: TRBJ1-2
d_gene: TRBD1
v_gene: TRBV5-4
abundance: NA
CDR3aa: CAFQQGNYGYTF
CDR3nt: TGTGCCTTCCAACAGGGGAACTATGGCTACACCTTC

j_gene: TRBJ2-7
d_gene: TRBD1
v_gene: TRBV6-1
abundance: few
CDR3aa: CASSGGQGPYEQYF
CDR3nt: TGTGCCAGCAGCGGGGGACAGGGCCCCTACGAGCAGTACTTC

j_gene: TRBJ2-7
d_gene: TRBD1
v_gene: TRBV27
abundance: few
CDR3aa: CASSDQRQGKNSYEQYF
CDR3nt: TGTGCCAGCAGTGACCAAAGACAGGGAAAAAACTCCTACGAGCAGTACTTC

j_gene: TRBJ1-5
d_gene: NA
v_gene: TRBV7-9
abundance: once
CDR3aa: CASSLQGHSNQPQHF
CDR3nt: TGTGCCAGCAGCCTACAGGGTCATAGCAATCAGCCCCAGCATTTT

j_gene: TRBJ2-7
d_gene: TRBD2
v_gene: TRBV5-1
abundance: NA
CDR3aa: CASSLDELAGRYEQYF
CDR3nt: TGCGCCAGCAGCTTGGATGAACTAGCGGGAAGGTACGAGCAGTACTTC

j_gene: TRBJ2-5
d_gene: NA
v_gene: TRBV4-1
abundance: NA
CDR3aa: CASSQAQGRETQYF
CDR3nt: TGCGCCAGCAGCCAAGCACAGGGGAGGGAGACCCAGTACTTC

j_gene: TRBJ2-7
d_gene: TRBD2
v_gene: TRBV27
abundance: NA
CDR3aa: CASRRGAVEQYF
CDR3nt: TGTGCCAGCAGGCGGGGGGCTGTCGAGCAGTACTTC

j_gene: TRBJ2-1
d_gene: TRBD2
v_gene: TRBV5-6
abundance: NA
CDR3aa: CASSFGTSGNMQFF
CDR3nt: TGTGCCAGCAGCTTCGGGACTAGCGGGAATATGCAGTTCTTC

j_gene: TRBJ2-7
d_gene: TRBD2
v_gene: TRBV5-1
abundance: NA
CDR3aa: CASSSLAGGLYSYEQYF
CDR3nt: TGCGCCAGCAGCTCACTAGCGGGGGGCCTTTATTCCTACGAGCAGTACTTC

j_gene: TRBJ2-1
d_gene: TRBD1
v_gene: TRBV6-1
abundance: few
CDR3aa: CASSDTGVDEQFF
CDR3nt: TGTGCCAGCAGTGATACAGGGGTCGATGAGCAGTTCTTC

j_gene: TRBJ1-5
d_gene: NA
v_gene: TRBV28
abundance: NA
CDR3aa: CASSPQGSQHF
CDR3nt: TGTGCCAGCAGTCCCCAGGGATCCCAGCATTTT

j_gene: TRBJ2-1
d_gene: TRBD2
v_gene: TRBV5-1
abundance: few
CDR3aa: CASSVGTSGLPFYNEQFF
CDR3nt: TGCGCCAGCAGCGTTGGGACTAGCGGGTTGCCCTTCTACAATGAGCAGTTCTTC

j_gene: TRBJ1-4
d_gene: NA
v_gene: TRBV27
abundance: NA
CDR3aa: CASSLFVANSNEKLFF
CDR3nt: TGTGCCAGCAGTTTATTCGTGGCAAATTCTAATGAAAAACTGTTTTTT